The clone carrying this T cell receptor beta chain was recorded at least ten times. Its target is not known. The CDR3 is made up of 14 amino acids. V was clipped by 6 bases and J by 3 bases; unmatched bases: 5. One entry per CDR3 protein results from TCRdb running MiXCR on the 5' RACE reads. In the table there are about 50,000 distinct CDR3 sequences, roughly 7.4% of which are singletons. The data derive from a study of spatial heterogeneity in lung cancer. Overall study findings and caveats: Compared with follow-up, resection was when ubiquitous expanded tumor TCRs appeared in blood more.

The time point was: blood at routine non-recurrence follow-up after resection. Tumor, nontumor lung or frozen PBMC supplied whole RNA, sequenced without sorting. The receptor comes from a female donor with early-stage non-small cell lung cancer. The sequencing used PBMCs, collected at follow-up. The rearrangement joins TRBV12-3 or TRBV12-4 to TRBJ2-1; TRBD1 matches at 7 bases. CDR3: CASSPSGGYNEQFF. The CDR3 coding sequence is TGTGCCAGCAGCCCGTCAGGGGGCTACAATGAGCAGTTCTTC.